The rows below give T cell receptor beta chains drawn from one sample of a study of OX40 agonist ivuxolimab in advanced cancers. Measured with immunoSEQ multiplex PCR; TCRdb has only the in-frame clones, and not every one. The repertoire consists of approximately 79,000 clones, with 85% to 90% occurring once and the leading ten covering 0.45% to 0.7%. The material sequenced was CD4+ or CD8+ T cells sorted from blood, taken in a trial of the OX40 agonist ivuxolimab. These receptors were obtained from an adult with an advanced solid tumor such as melanoma, head and neck, liver or kidney cancer. Both conserved end residues are part of each CDR3. The D gene is left open where the match is weak. Expanded clones get a size class; other rows say once, few or many, or leave the size out.

size	J	D	V	DNA	CDR3
-	TRBJ2-6	TRBD1	TRBV4-3	TGCGCCAGCAGCCAAGCGGGACAGGGGGCTTACGGGGCCAACGTCCTGACTTTC	CASSQAGQGAYGANVLTF
-	TRBJ1-4	TRBD1	TRBV4-2	TGTGCCAGCAGCCAAGACCGGGAAGGGGGACAGCTTAATGAAAAACTGTTTTTT	CASSQDREGGQLNEKLFF
few	TRBJ1-5	-	TRBV14	TGTGCCAGCAGCCACGTCCCGGGCGCCCTCGAGGATCAGCCCCAGCATTTT	CASSHVPGALEDQPQHF
-	TRBJ1-1	-	TRBV19	TGTGCCAGTAACTCGGGGGTGATGAACACTGAAGCTTTCTTT	CASNSGVMNTEAFF
-	TRBJ1-4	TRBD1	TRBV2	TGTGCCAGCAGTTTACGGACAGGAGAAAAACTGTTTTTT	CASSLRTGEKLFF
-	TRBJ1-6	-	TRBV5-1	TGCGCCAGCAGCTTAGGCGAGTCCTATAATTCACCCCTCCACTTT	CASSLGESYNSPLHF
few	TRBJ2-7	TRBD2	TRBV10-3	TGTGCCATCAGTGACGGTCTAGCGGGAGTGGAAGAGCAGTACTTC	CAISDGLAGVEEQYF
-	TRBJ1-5	-	TRBV30	TGTGCCTGGAGTGGGGGGAGCAAGCCCCAGCATTTT	CAWSGGSKPQHF
-	TRBJ1-6	-	TRBV7-6	TGTGCCAGCAGCTTAGGGGAAGAAAATTCACCCCTCCACTTT	CASSLGEENSPLHF
-	TRBJ2-2	-	TRBV18	TGTGCCAGCTCACTCGGACGAAACACCGGGGAGCTGTTTTTT	CASSLGRNTGELFF
-	TRBJ1-6	-	TRBV5-6	TGTGCCAGCAGCAGCGGGGAGCATAATTCACCCCTCCACTTT	CASSSGEHNSPLHF
-	TRBJ2-6	-	TRBV6-1	TGTGCCAGCAGTGGGGGTTCGTACTCTGGGGCCAACGTCCTGACTTTC	CASSGGSYSGANVLTF
-	TRBJ2-7	-	TRBV7-2	TGTGCCAGCAGCCAATTTTACGAGCAGTACTTC	CASSQFYEQYF
-	TRBJ1-2	TRBD1	TRBV6-5	TGTGCCAGCAGGAAACAGGGGGCTGACTATGGCTACACCTTC	CASRKQGADYGYTF
once	TRBJ2-5	-	TRBV5-4	TGTGCCAGCAGCTCAGGACCGGGTCAGGGTGGCCAGTACTTC	CASSSGPGQGGQYF
-	TRBJ2-7	-	TRBV14	TGTGCCAGCAGCCAAGAGCAAGGCAGATCCTACGAGCAGTACTTC	CASSQEQGRSYEQYF
-	TRBJ1-4	-	TRBV30	TGTGCCCACCGGTCCGTAGTAAATGAAAAACTGTTTTTT	CAHRSVVNEKLFF
-	TRBJ2-1	TRBD2	TRBV5-1	TGCGCCAGCAGCTCGCAAGCGGGAGGGCAGAGTAATGAGCAGTTCTTC	CASSSQAGGQSNEQFF
-	TRBJ2-5	-	TRBV29-1	TGCAGCTTGCTGCAAGGCCTTTACGGGACCCAGTACTTC	CSLLQGLYGTQYF
-	TRBJ1-4	-	TRBV5-1	TGCGCCAGCAGCTCCTATAAGGCGGTAGGCTTT	CASSSYKAVGF
-	TRBJ1-1	-	TRBV7-9	TGTGCCAGCAGCTTAGGTAAAGCAAACACTGAAGCTTTCTTT	CASSLGKANTEAFF
-	TRBJ2-5	TRBD2	TRBV7-7	TGTGCCAGCAGCCAAAGCGGGAAGAGCGAAGAGACCCAGTACTTC	CASSQSGKSEETQYF
once	TRBJ2-7	-	TRBV2	TGTGCCAGCAGTGAAGGGACTGGCACGGGCGAGCAGTACTTC	CASSEGTGTGEQYF
-	TRBJ2-2	-	TRBV5-1	TGCGCCACCCGAAAGGAGAGCGGGAACACCGGGGAGCTGTTTTTT	CATRKESGNTGELFF
-	TRBJ2-3	-	TRBV4-3	TGCGCCAGCAGCCAAGATCCGGGGTGGGGGACAGATACGCAGTATTTT	CASSQDPGWGTDTQYF
-	TRBJ2-1	TRBD1	TRBV5-1	TGCGCCAGCAGCGCCAATCCGGGACAGCCGTTTGAGCAGTTCTTC	CASSANPGQPFEQFF
once	TRBJ2-5	-	TRBV2	TGTGCCAGCGGAGGGAGTAACCTCGGGGAGACCCAGTACTTC	CASGGSNLGETQYF
-	TRBJ2-3	-	TRBV4-2	TGTGCCAGCAGCCGAGAACTAGGGGGCACAGATACGCAGTATTTT	CASSRELGGTDTQYF
-	TRBJ2-7	-	TRBV6-6	TGTGCCAGCAGTTACGCAGTTGGCGAGCAGTACTTC	CASSYAVGEQYF
-	TRBJ2-1	-	TRBV5-1	TGCGCCAGCAGCGTTACTAGCCCCAGAGACGGTGAGCAGTTCTTC	CASSVTSPRDGEQFF
few	TRBJ2-3	TRBD2	TRBV10-3	TGTGCCACCTCTCGTAGCGGGGGCACAGATACGCAGTATTTT	CATSRSGGTDTQYF
few	TRBJ1-6	-	TRBV11-2	TGTGCCAGCAGCCCAGTGCCCTATAATTCACCCCTCCACTTT	CASSPVPYNSPLHF
-	TRBJ2-7	-	TRBV6-1	TGTGCCAGCAGAAGCAGCCCCTCCTACGAGCAGTACTTC	CASRSSPSYEQYF
-	TRBJ1-2	TRBD1	TRBV5-1	TGCGCCAGCAGCCTTGACAGGGACTATAGTAGGAACTATGGCTACACCTTC	CASSLDRDYSRNYGYTF
-	TRBJ2-7	-	TRBV2	TGTGCCAGCGGGCGACGGGGAAACGAGCAGTACTTC	CASGRRGNEQYF
-	TRBJ2-3	TRBD1	TRBV5-1	TGCGCCAGCACGAGGACAGGGGGCACAGATACGCAGTATTTT	CASTRTGGTDTQYF
-	TRBJ1-1	-	TRBV30	TGTGCCTGGAGTGTACTTGGGGGGATGAACACTGAAGCTTTCTTT	CAWSVLGGMNTEAFF
-	TRBJ2-7	TRBD1	TRBV11-2	TGTGCCAGCAGCTTCGGGACAGTGGCCTACGAGCAGTACTTC	CASSFGTVAYEQYF
-	TRBJ1-2	-	TRBV20-1	TGCAGTGCTGCCCCCATCACAGGCTACACCTTC	CSAAPITGYTF
-	TRBJ2-2	-	TRBV7-3	TGTGCCAGCAGCTTAACAGGGAACACCGGGGAGCTGTTTTTT	CASSLTGNTGELFF
-	TRBJ1-2	-	TRBV29-1	TGCAGCGTCGGAGGTTCTAACTATGGCTACACCTTC	CSVGGSNYGYTF
-	TRBJ2-1	TRBD1	TRBV18	TGTGCCAGCTCACCATCTTCCAGGGGGAGCTACAATGAGCAGTTCTTC	CASSPSSRGSYNEQFF
-	TRBJ2-5	-	TRBV27	TGTGCCAGCAGTTACGGGAGTAGGGAGACCCAGTACTTC	CASSYGSRETQYF
-	TRBJ2-5	TRBD2	TRBV5-4	TGTGCCAGCAGCCCCGGTCGTGAGCGGGGGGTAGAGACCCAGTACTTC	CASSPGRERGVETQYF
few	TRBJ1-4	TRBD1	TRBV25-1	TGTGCCAGCAGTTACCAGGGGGCTAGTGAAAAACTGTTTTTT	CASSYQGASEKLFF
-	TRBJ1-3	-	TRBV30	TGTGCCTGGACTACAGGGTTAGCGGGAAACACCATATATTTT	CAWTTGLAGNTIYF
-	TRBJ1-4	-	TRBV5-1	TGCGCCAGCGCGATGGGACCTAATGAAAAACTGTTTTTT	CASAMGPNEKLFF
-	TRBJ1-3	-	TRBV28	TGTGCCAGCAGTTTATTCACAGGCTCTGGAAACACCATATATTTT	CASSLFTGSGNTIYF
-	TRBJ2-2	-	TRBV10-1	TGCGCCAGCAGTGAGAATATCAGGGTACCCGGGGAGCTGTTTTTT	CASSENIRVPGELFF
-	TRBJ1-2	-	TRBV5-6	TGTGCCAGCAGCTTGCAGAATTCCTATGGCTACACCTTC	CASSLQNSYGYTF
-	TRBJ2-1	-	TRBV18	TGTGCCAGCTCACCAGACAGATACAATGAGCAGTTCTTC	CASSPDRYNEQFF
-	TRBJ2-5	-	TRBV18	TGTGCCAGCTCACCCTCAGAGGAGAGGCAGTACTTC	CASSPSEERQYF
-	TRBJ1-2	-	TRBV2	TGTGCCAGCAGTGCGCAGGGACAAGACTACACCTTC	CASSAQGQDYTF
few	TRBJ1-3	-	TRBV28	TGTGCCAGCAGCGCCGTCGGAGCTGGAAACACCATATATTTT	CASSAVGAGNTIYF